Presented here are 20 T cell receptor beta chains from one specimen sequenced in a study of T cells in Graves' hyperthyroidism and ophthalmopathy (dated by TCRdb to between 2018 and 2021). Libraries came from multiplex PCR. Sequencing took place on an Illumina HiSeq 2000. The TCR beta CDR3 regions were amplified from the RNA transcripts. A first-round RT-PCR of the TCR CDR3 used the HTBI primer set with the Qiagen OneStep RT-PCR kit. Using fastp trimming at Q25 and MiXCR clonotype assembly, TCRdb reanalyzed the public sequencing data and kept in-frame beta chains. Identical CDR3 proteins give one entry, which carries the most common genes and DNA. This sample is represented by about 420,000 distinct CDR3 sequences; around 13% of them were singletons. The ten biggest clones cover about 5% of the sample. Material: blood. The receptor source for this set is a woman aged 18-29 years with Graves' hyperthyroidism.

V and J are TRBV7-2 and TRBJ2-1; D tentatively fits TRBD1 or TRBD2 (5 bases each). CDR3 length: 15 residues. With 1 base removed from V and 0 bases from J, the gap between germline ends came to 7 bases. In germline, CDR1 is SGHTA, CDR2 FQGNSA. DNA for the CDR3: TGTGCCAGCAGCTTAGAGGGGACCTCCTACAATGAGCAGTTCTTC. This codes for CASSLEGTSYNEQFF.

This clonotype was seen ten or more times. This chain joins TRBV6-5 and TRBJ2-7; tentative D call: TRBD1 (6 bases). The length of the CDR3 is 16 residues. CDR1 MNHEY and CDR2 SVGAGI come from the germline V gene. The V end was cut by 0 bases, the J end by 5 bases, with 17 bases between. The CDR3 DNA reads TGTGCCAGCAGTTACTCGACGCGCAGGGGATCGGACGAGCAGTACTTC. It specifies CASSYSTRRGSDEQYF.

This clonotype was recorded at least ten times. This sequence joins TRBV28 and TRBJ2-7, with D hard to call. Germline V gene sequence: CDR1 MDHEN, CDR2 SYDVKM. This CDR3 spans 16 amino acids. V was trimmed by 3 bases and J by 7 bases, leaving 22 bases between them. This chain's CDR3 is CASSFYLIGSEREQYF. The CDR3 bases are TGTGCCAGCAGTTTTTACCTTATTGGGTCCGAGAGAGAGCAGTACTTC. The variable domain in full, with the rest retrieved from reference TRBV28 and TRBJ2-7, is DVKVTQSSRYLVKRTGEKVFLECVQDMDHENMFWYRQDPGLGLRLIYFSYDVKMKEKGDIPEGYSVSREKKERFSLILESASTNQTSMYLCASSFYLIGSEREQYFGPGTRLTVT.

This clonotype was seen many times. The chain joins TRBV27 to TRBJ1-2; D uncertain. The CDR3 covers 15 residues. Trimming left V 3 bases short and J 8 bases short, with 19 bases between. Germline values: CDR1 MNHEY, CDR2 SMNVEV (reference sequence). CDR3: CASSFRSTGTGGYTF. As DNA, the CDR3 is TGTGCCAGCAGTTTCCGCTCTACGGGTACGGGGGGCTACACCTTC.

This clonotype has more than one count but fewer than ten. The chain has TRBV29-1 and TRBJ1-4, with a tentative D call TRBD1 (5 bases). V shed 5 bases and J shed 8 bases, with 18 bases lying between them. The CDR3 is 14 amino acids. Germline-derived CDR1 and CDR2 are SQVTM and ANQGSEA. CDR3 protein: CSVRDSPGSEKLFF. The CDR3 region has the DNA TGCAGCGTTCGAGACAGTCCTGGGTCGGAAAAACTGTTTTTT.

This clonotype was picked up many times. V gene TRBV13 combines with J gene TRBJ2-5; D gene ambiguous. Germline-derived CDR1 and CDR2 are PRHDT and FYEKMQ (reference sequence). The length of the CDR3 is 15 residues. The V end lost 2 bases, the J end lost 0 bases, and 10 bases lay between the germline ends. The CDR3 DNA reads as TGTGCCAGCAGCTTACTGGACGGGTACCAAGAGACCCAGTACTTC. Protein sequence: CASSLLDGYQETQYF.

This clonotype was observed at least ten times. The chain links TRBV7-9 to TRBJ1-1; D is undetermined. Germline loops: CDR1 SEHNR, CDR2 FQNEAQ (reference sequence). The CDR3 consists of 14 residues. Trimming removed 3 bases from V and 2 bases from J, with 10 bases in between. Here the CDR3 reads CASSFLPQNTEAFF. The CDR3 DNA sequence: TGTGCCAGCAGCTTCCTTCCACAAAACACTGAAGCTTTCTTT.

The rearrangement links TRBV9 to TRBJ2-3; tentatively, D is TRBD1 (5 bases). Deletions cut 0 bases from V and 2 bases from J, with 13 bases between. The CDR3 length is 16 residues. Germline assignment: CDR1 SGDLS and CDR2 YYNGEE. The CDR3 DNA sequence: TGTGCCAGCAGCGTAGCTCAACAGGATGCCACAGATACGCAGTATTTT. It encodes CASSVAQQDATDTQYF.

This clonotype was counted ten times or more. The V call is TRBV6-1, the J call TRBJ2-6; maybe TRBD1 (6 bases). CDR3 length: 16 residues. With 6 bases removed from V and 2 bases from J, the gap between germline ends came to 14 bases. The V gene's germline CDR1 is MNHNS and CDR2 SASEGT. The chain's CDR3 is CASRTRPGAGANVLTF. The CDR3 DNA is TGTGCCAGCAGGACCCGACCAGGGGCTGGGGCCAACGTCCTGACTTTC.

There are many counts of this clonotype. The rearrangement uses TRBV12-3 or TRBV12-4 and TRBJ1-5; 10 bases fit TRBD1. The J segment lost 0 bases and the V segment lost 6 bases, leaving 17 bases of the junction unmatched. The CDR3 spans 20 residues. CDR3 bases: TGTGCCAGCAGAACCGACAGTTGGGACAGGGGCCCCAATAGCAATCAGCCCCAGCATTTT. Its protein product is CASRTDSWDRGPNSNQPQHF.

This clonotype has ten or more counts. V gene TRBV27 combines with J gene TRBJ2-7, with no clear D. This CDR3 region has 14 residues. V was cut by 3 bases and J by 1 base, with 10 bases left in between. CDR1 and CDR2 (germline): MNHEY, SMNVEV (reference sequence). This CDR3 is CASSFQDGSYEQYF. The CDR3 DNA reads TGTGCCAGCAGTTTCCAGGACGGATCCTACGAGCAGTACTTC.

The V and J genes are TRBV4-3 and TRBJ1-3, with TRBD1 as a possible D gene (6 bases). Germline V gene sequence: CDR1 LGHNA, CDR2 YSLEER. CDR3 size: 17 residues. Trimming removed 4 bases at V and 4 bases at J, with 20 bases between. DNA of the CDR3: TGCGCCAGCAGCCCCGATGGGGGGCGGGGGCTCGGAAACACCATATATTTT. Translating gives CASSPDGGRGLGNTIYF.

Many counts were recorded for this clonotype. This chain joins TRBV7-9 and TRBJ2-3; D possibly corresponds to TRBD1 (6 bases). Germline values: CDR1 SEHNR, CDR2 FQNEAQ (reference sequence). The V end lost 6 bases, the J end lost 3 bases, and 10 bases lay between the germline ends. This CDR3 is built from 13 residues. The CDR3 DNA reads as TGTGCCAGCAGACAAACAGGGACAGATACGCAGTATTTT. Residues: CASRQTGTDTQYF.

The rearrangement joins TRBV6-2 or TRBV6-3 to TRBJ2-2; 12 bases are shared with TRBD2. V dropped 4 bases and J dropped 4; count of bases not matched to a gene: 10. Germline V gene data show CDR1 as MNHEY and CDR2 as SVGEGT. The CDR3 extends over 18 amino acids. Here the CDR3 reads CASSFRLAGVGGTGELFF. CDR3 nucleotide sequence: TGTGCCAGCAGTTTTAGACTAGCGGGAGTCGGGGGCACCGGGGAGCTGTTTTTT.

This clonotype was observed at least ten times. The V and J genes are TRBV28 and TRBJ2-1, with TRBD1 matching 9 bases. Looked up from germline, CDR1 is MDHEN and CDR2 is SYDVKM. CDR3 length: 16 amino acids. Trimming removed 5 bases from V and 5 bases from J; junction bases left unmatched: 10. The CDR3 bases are TGTGCCAGCAGTCCGTTGATGGGACAGGGTCACAATGAGCAGTTCTTC. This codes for CASSPLMGQGHNEQFF.

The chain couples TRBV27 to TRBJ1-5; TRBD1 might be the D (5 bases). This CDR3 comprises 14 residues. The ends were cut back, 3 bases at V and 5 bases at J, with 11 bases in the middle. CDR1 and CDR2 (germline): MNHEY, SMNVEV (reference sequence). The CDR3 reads CASSFAQGDQPQHF. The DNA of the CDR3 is TGTGCCAGCAGTTTCGCCCAGGGAGATCAGCCCCAGCATTTT.

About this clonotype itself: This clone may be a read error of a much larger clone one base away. The CDR3 sequence: CASSPVAGSNQPQHF. In nucleotides, the CDR3 is TGTGCCAGCTCTCCGGTAGCAGGCAGCAATCAGCCCCAGCATTTT. The chain has TRBV18 and TRBJ1-5; D unclear. The CDR3 consists of 15 residues. The germline gives CDR1 KGHSH, CDR2 LQKENI. V gave up 6 bases and J gave up 1 base, with 13 bases separating them.

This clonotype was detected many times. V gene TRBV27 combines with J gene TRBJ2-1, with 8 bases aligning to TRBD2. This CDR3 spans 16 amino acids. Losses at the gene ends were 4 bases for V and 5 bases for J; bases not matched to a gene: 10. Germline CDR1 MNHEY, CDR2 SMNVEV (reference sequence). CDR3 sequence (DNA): TGTGCCAGCAGTTCCGACCTCGGGACTAGACACAATGAGCAGTTCTTC. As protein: CASSSDLGTRHNEQFF.

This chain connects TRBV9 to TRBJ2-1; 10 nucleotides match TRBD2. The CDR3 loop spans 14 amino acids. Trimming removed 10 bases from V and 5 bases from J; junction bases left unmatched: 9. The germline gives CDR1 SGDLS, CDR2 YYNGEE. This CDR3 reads CASSTSGIDNEQFF. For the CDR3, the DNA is TGTGCCTCTAGTACTAGCGGGATAGACAATGAGCAGTTCTTC.

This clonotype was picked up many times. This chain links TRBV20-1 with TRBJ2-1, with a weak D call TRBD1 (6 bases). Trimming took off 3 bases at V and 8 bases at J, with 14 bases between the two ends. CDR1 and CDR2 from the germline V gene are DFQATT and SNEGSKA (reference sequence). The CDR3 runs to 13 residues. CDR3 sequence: CSASQSGGDEQFF. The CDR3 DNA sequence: TGCAGTGCTAGCCAAAGTGGGGGCGATGAGCAGTTCTTC.